Ten or more counts support the clone carrying this TCR beta chain. Its antigen is still unknown. The data were taken from a study of T cells in Graves' hyperthyroidism and ophthalmopathy. Study-wide findings and caveats: Clonotypes that were expanded in thyroid above 0.001 mostly appeared in blood too. The model identified upcoming ophthalmopathy a median about 6.5 months ahead of onset.

Amplified TCR beta CDR3 regions derived from RNA transcripts. Primed by the HTBI set, a first-round RT-PCR was run on the TCR CDR3. TCRdb redid the calling of the multiplex PCR reads with MiXCR, one entry per CDR3 protein. The sample records about 700,000 distinct CDR3 sequences, 12% to 15% being singletons. Aged 18 to 65, the patients had hyperthyroidism that was newly diagnosed and had lasted under 2 months. Using more than 8 ml of fresh peripheral blood, PBMCs were prepared. Trimming took 0 bases from V and 0 from J, leaving 15 bases between them. The CDR3 has 17 residues. Germline-derived CDR1 and CDR2 are DFQATT and SNEGSKA (reference sequence).

The source material was blood. The sequence derives from a woman aged 18-29 years with Graves' hyperthyroidism. V gene TRBV20-1 combines with J gene TRBJ1-5, with D perhaps matching TRBD1 (6 bases). The chain's CDR3 is CSARDSTGSYSNQPQHF. In DNA form, the CDR3 reads TGCAGTGCTAGAGACTCGACAGGTTCCTATAGCAATCAGCCCCAGCATTTT.